Below are 28 T cell receptor beta chains sequenced from a single sample in a study of blood T cell repertoires in COVID-19. Assay: immunoSEQ multiplex PCR; the TCRdb copy retains only in-frame clones and omits some. The data contain approximately 170,000 clones, 88% of them singletons. Sequenced material: peripheral blood. The source of these receptors is a man in his fifties or sixties with acute or convalescent COVID-19.

This clone was counted only a few times. CDR3: CASSWQEKPLHF. Written as DNA, the CDR3 is TGTGCCAGCAGTTGGCAGGAAAAACCCCTCCACTTT. The V and J genes are TRBV6-5 and TRBJ1-6, with D unresolved. Trimming left V 4 bases short and J 12 bases short, with 10 bases between. Looked up from germline, CDR1 is MNHEY and CDR2 is SVGAGI. The length of the CDR3 is 12 residues.

This chain uses TRBV29-1 with TRBJ2-3; 9 bases agree with TRBD2. After removal of 7 bases from V and 2 bases from J, the junction contained 7 bases not matched to a gene. CDR3 length equals 14 residues. CDR1 and CDR2 (germline): SQVTM, ANQGSEA. The CDR3 loop is CSAAGLAPTDTQYF. DNA of the CDR3: TGCAGCGCCGCGGGACTAGCTCCCACAGATACGCAGTATTTT.

J is TRBJ2-1 and V is TRBV7-3, with 8 bases matching TRBD1. The CDR3 has 16 amino acids. Germline values: CDR1 SGHTA, CDR2 FQGTGA. With V trimmed by 5 bases and J by 5 bases, 11 bases remained unmatched. DNA of the CDR3: TGTGCCAGCAGCGCATATCAGGGGGCGTTCAACAATGAGCAGTTCTTC. Translation gives CASSAYQGAFNNEQFF.

The rearrangement uses TRBV19 and TRBJ1-2; 10 bases are shared with TRBD1. Germline V gives CDR1 LNHDA, CDR2 SQIVND (reference sequence). The length of the CDR3 is 18 residues. V gave up 4 bases and J gave up 2 bases; unmatched junction bases: 13. CDR3 coding DNA: TGTGCCAGTAGTACCGTTGCGTCGGGACAGGGGAAAAACTATGGCTACACCTTC. It codes for CASSTVASGQGKNYGYTF.

V and J are TRBV19 and TRBJ1-2, with D unclear. Germline V CDR1 and CDR2: LNHDA, SQIVND (reference sequence). V lost 3 bases, J lost 3 bases, and 11 bases lay in between. This CDR3 has 14 residues. CDR3: CASSIRGPDYGYTF. CDR3 nucleotides: TGTGCCAGTAGTATTAGAGGGCCGGACTATGGCTACACCTTC.

This rearrangement joins TRBV27 to TRBJ1-6; the D gene is possibly TRBD1 (5 bases). Trimming took 2 bases from V and 9 from J, leaving 8 bases between them. Germline CDR1 is MNHEY and CDR2 is SMNVEV (reference sequence). This CDR3 has 13 amino acids. As DNA, the CDR3 is TGTGCCAGCAGTTTAATCAGGGCTTCACCCCTCCACTTT. Its protein product is CASSLIRASPLHF.

The rearrangement uses TRBV7-3 and TRBJ1-3, with D perhaps matching TRBD1 (5 bases). Germline V lookup: CDR1 SGHTA, CDR2 FQGTGA. This CDR3 has 15 residues. V was pared by 2 bases and J by 0 bases, with 8 bases between. The CDR3 nucleotides read TGTGCCAGCAGCTTAGGGGCAGACTCTGGAAACACCATATATTTT. This encodes CASSLGADSGNTIYF.

J is TRBJ2-5 and V is TRBV2, with 8 bases lining up with TRBD1. The CDR3 covers 15 residues. The V gene's germline CDR1 is SNHLY and CDR2 FYNNEI. Unmatched junction bases numbered 4, after V lost 2 bases and J lost 2 bases. Written as DNA, the CDR3 is TGTGCCAGCAGTGAATGGACAGGGATTCAAGAGACCCAGTACTTC. Amino acids: CASSEWTGIQETQYF.

The chain combines TRBV29-1 with TRBJ1-1; 10 bases agree with TRBD1. V lost 6 bases to trimming and J lost 4 bases; unmatched junction nucleotides: 11. The germline V gene has CDR1 SQVTM and CDR2 ANQGSEA. The CDR3 has 15 residues. CDR3 loop: CSVAGGTGAGTEAFF. The CDR3 region has the DNA TGCAGCGTCGCCGGCGGGACAGGGGCTGGCACTGAAGCTTTCTTT.

The table lists this clone with a count of one. This chain uses TRBV5-1 with TRBJ2-2; D might be TRBD2 (5 bases). V lost 1 base, J lost 5 bases, and 12 bases lay in between. CDR1 is SGHRS and CDR2 is YFSETQ in the germline V gene. There are 15 residues in the CDR3. The CDR3 DNA sequence: TGCGCCAGCAGCTTGCCCGGGGTACAGACCGGGGAGCTGTTTTTT. Translating gives CASSLPGVQTGELFF.

V and J are TRBV11-2 and TRBJ1-6; TRBD1 is a possible D gene (5 bases). Trimming removed 2 bases at V and 6 bases at J, with 11 bases between. Germline CDR1 SGHAT, CDR2 FQNNGV. The CDR3 has 15 residues. The CDR3 loop is CASSLNGALNSPLHF. The CDR3, as DNA: TGTGCCAGCAGCTTAAATGGGGCCCTTAATTCACCCCTCCACTTT.

The table lists this clone with a few counts. This chain uses TRBV19 with TRBJ1-2, with D possibly TRBD1 on 5 matching bases. Trimming pared 5 bases from V and 6 bases from J, leaving 16 bases between. In germline, CDR1 is LNHDA, CDR2 SQIVND (reference sequence). The CDR3 is made up of 14 amino acids. The CDR3, as DNA: TGTGCCAGTAGTGAACGAAGTCGGGGGAATGGCTACACCTTC. Protein product: CASSERSRGNGYTF.

V and J are TRBV6-5 and TRBJ1-3; D call uncertain. The germline V gene encodes CDR1 MNHEY and CDR2 SVGAGI. This CDR3 spans 13 amino acids. V dropped 6 bases and J dropped 4 bases, with 10 bases sitting between them. The CDR3 DNA reads as TGTGCCAGCAGGCTCGACTGGGGAAACACCATATATTTT. It yields the protein CASRLDWGNTIYF.

Here the CDR3 reads CASSPTPGQGHGYTF. The CDR3 DNA reads TGTGCCAGCTCACCCACTCCGGGACAGGGCCATGGCTACACCTTC. The rearrangement joins TRBV18 to TRBJ1-2; 9 nucleotides match TRBD1. The V gene's germline CDR1 is KGHSH and CDR2 LQKENI. CDR3 length: 15 amino acids. V lost 3 bases and J lost 6; bases outside the gene matches: 8.

J is TRBJ2-5 and V is TRBV7-2; 8 bases map to TRBD2. The CDR3 length is 14 residues. With 3 bases clipped from V and 5 bases from J, the junction kept 5 bases outside the gene matches. In germline, CDR1 is SGHTA, CDR2 FQGNSA. The CDR3 sequence is CASSFPGGRETQYF. The CDR3 DNA is TGTGCCAGCAGCTTCCCGGGGGGGCGGGAGACCCAGTACTTC.

The chain is built from TRBV27 and TRBJ1-2; D not resolved. Germline V lookup: CDR1 MNHEY, CDR2 SMNVEV (reference sequence). The CDR3 loop spans 15 amino acids. V was cut by 5 bases and J by 0 bases, with 13 bases left in between. For the CDR3, the DNA is TGTGCCAGCAGTCCGCACAGATTAGCTAACTATGGCTACACCTTC. It codes for CASSPHRLANYGYTF.

This chain joins TRBV9 and TRBJ1-1, with D perhaps TRBD1 (6 bases). CDR1 and CDR2 (germline): SGDLS, YYNGEE. CDR3 length equals 14 residues. The V end was cut by 3 bases, the J end by 0 bases, with 9 bases between. In DNA, the CDR3 is TGTGCCAGCAGCGCAGGGGCCTTGAACACTGAAGCTTTCTTT. As protein: CASSAGALNTEAFF.

The chain links TRBV5-5 to TRBJ2-3, with a possible D match to TRBD2 (6 bases). This CDR3 comprises 14 residues. V shed 3 bases and J shed 2 bases, with 10 bases lying between them. Germline loops: CDR1 SGHKS, CDR2 YYEKEE (reference sequence). This CDR3 is CASSSPGDTDTQYF. The DNA of the CDR3 is TGTGCCAGCAGCTCTCCGGGGGACACAGATACGCAGTATTTT.

This chain links TRBV19 with TRBJ1-5; D unresolved. Trimming shortened V by 5 bases and J by 3 bases, and 8 bases separated the two germline ends. This CDR3 has 13 amino acids. Germline V gene sequence: CDR1 LNHDA, CDR2 SQIVND (reference sequence). CDR3 nucleotides: TGTGCCAGTAGTGGAGGCGTCAATCAGCCCCAGCATTTT. This codes for CASSGGVNQPQHF.

The count of this clone is one. The chain employs TRBV24-1 and TRBJ1-2, with 7 bases fitting TRBD1. Germline V CDR1 and CDR2: KGHDR, SFDVKD. The CDR3 totals 13 residues. V shed 7 bases, J shed 5 bases, and the junction held 6 bases outside the gene matches. Here the CDR3 DNA reads TGTGCCACCAGCGCAGGGGGAAGATATGGCTACACCTTC. Translation: CATSAGGRYGYTF.

The CDR3 sequence is CASSPGTVGRGYGYTF. The CDR3 DNA reads TGCGCCAGCAGCCCCGGGACAGTTGGCCGCGGATATGGCTACACCTTC. The rearrangement joins TRBV5-1 to TRBJ1-2; 7 bases agree with TRBD1. The CDR3 totals 16 residues. Looked up from germline, CDR1 is SGHRS and CDR2 is YFSETQ. Losses at the gene ends were 4 bases for V and 5 bases for J; bases not matched to a gene: 14.

The chain employs TRBV7-8 and TRBJ1-5; the D gene is possibly TRBD1 (6 bases). V dropped 4 bases and J dropped 4 bases, with 8 bases sitting between them. The CDR3 has 13 residues. From germline, CDR1 is SGHVS and CDR2 FQNEAQ. CDR3 DNA: TGTGCCAGCAGCTCAGACAGGAATCAGCCCCAGCATTTT. It specifies CASSSDRNQPQHF. Variable domain in full (rest from reference TRBV7-8 and TRBJ1-5): GAGVSQSPRYKVAKRGQDVALRCDPISGHVSLFWYQQALGQGPEFLTYFQNEAQLDKSGLPSDRFFAERPEGSVSTLKIQRTQQEDSAVYLCASSSDRNQPQHFGDGTRLSIL.

The genes are TRBV6-9 and TRBJ1-2; D unclear. The V gene's germline CDR1 is MNHGY and CDR2 SVAAGI. The CDR3 totals 15 residues. Between the trimmed V and J ends, which lost 2 bases and 0 bases, there was a span of 10 bases. The CDR3 DNA reads TGTGCCAGCAGTTATGCAAAAGAGTCTAACTATGGCTACACCTTC. Its translation: CASSYAKESNYGYTF.

The chain recombines TRBV6-2 or TRBV6-3 with TRBJ1-1; D is possibly TRBD1 (6 bases). The CDR3 is made up of 14 amino acids. V was pared by 2 bases and J by 6 bases, with 13 bases between. Germline loops: CDR1 MNHEY, CDR2 SVGEGT. CDR3 residues: CASSYPIQGAEAFF. Written as DNA, the CDR3 is TGTGCCAGCAGTTACCCAATACAGGGAGCTGAAGCTTTCTTT.

The J gene is TRBJ2-3, the V gene TRBV7-3; maybe TRBD1 (5 bases). This CDR3 region has 14 residues. CDR1 is SGHTA, CDR2 FQGTGA, per germline. Deletions cut 4 bases from V and 5 bases from J, with 13 bases between. In nucleotides, the CDR3 is TGTGCCAGCAGCTCCCGCAGGGTCGGAGATACGCAGTATTTT. Protein: CASSSRRVGDTQYF.

This sequence joins TRBV5-5 and TRBJ2-2; 7 bases are shared with TRBD2. The trim removed 1 base at V and 8 bases at J, leaving 5 bases unmatched. CDR3 length: 14 amino acids. Germline V gene lookup returns CDR1 SGHKS and CDR2 YYEKEE (reference sequence). CDR3 in amino acids: CASSLLAASGELFF. The CDR3 bases are TGTGCCAGCAGCTTGCTAGCGGCAAGTGGGGAGCTGTTTTTT.

J is TRBJ2-1 and V is TRBV7-9; D call uncertain. CDR3 length equals 13 residues. CDR1 and CDR2 from the germline V gene are SEHNR and FQNEAQ (reference sequence). V was clipped by 1 base and J by 4 bases, with 5 bases between them. The CDR3 nucleotides read TGTGCCAGCAGCTTAGACCTATACAATGAGCAGTTCTTC. Translating gives CASSLDLYNEQFF. Filled out from reference TRBV7-9 and TRBJ2-1, the complete variable domain reads DTGVSQNPRHKITKRGQNVTFRCDPISEHNRLYWYRQTLGQGPEFLTYFQNEAQLEKSRLLSDRFSAERPKGSFSTLEIQRTEQGDSAMYLCASSLDLYNEQFFGPGTRLTVL.

The CDR3 sequence is CASSQSSREPQYF. The DNA of the CDR3 is TGTGCCAGCAGCCAATCGTCGCGGGAGCCGCAGTATTTT. The genes are TRBV3-1 (or the pseudogene TRBV3-2) and TRBJ2-3, with TRBD2 matching over 7 bases. V dropped 2 bases and J dropped 10; count of bases not matched to a gene: 6. CDR3 size: 13 residues. CDR1 LGHDT and CDR2 YNNKEL come from the germline V gene (reference sequence).